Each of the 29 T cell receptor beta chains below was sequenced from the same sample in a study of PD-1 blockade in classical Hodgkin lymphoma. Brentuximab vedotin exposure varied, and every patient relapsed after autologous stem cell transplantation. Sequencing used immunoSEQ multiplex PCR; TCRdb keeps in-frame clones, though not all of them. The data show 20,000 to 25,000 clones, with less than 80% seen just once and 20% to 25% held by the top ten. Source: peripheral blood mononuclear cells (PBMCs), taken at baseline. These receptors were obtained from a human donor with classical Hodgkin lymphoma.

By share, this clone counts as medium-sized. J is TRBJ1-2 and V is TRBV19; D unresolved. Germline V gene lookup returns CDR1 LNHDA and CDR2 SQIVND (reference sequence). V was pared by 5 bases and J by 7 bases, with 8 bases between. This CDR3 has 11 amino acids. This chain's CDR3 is CASSQRSGYTF. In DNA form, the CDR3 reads TGTGCCAGTAGTCAGCGTTCTGGCTACACCTTC. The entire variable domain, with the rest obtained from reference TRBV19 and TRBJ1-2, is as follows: DGGITQSPKYLFRKEGQNVTLSCEQNLNHDAMYWYRQDPGQGLRLIYYSQIVNDFQKGDIAEGYSVSREKKESFPLTVTSAQKNPTAFYLCASSQRSGYTFGSGTRLTVV.

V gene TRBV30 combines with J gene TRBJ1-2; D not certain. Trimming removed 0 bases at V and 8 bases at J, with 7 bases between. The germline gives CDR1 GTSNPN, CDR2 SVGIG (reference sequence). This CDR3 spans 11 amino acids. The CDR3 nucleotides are TGTGCCTGGAGTGTAGGGCCAGGCTACACCTTC. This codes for CAWSVGPGYTF.

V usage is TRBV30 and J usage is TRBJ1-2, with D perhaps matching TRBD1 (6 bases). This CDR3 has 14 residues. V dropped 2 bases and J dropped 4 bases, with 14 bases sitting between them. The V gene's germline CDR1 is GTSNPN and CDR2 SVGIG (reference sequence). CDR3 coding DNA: TGTGCCTGGAGTTCGGGGGGGGCCTTCTATGGCTACACCTTC. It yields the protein CAWSSGGAFYGYTF.

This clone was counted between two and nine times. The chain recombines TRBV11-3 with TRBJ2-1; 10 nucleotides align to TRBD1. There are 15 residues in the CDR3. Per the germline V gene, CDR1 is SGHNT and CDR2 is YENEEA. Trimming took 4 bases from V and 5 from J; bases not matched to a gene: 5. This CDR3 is CASSSGQGIDNEQFF. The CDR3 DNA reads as TGTGCCAGCAGCTCGGGACAGGGGATAGACAATGAGCAGTTCTTC.

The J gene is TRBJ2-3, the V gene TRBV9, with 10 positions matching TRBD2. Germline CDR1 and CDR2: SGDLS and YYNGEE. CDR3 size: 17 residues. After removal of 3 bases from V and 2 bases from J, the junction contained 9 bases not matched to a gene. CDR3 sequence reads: CASSDGESGGVTDTQYF. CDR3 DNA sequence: TGTGCCAGCAGCGACGGTGAAAGCGGGGGGGTCACAGATACGCAGTATTTT.

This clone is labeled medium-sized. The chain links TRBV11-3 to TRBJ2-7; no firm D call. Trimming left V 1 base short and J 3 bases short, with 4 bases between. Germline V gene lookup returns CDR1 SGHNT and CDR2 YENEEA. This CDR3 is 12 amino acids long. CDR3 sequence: CASSLVIYEQYF. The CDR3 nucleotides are TGTGCCAGCAGCTTAGTAATCTACGAGCAGTACTTC.

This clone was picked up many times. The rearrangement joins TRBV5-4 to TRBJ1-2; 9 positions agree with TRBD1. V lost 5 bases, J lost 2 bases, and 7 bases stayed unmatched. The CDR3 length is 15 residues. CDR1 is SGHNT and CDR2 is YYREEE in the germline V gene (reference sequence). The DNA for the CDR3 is TGTGCCAGCAGACAATCCGGGACAGGGAACTATGGCTACACCTTC. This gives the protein CASRQSGTGNYGYTF.

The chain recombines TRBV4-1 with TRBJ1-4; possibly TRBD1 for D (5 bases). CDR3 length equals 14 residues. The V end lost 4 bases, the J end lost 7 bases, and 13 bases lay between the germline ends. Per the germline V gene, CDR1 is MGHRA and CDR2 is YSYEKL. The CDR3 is CASSPLRGGEKLFF. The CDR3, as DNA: TGCGCCAGCAGCCCCCTCCGGGGGGGTGAAAAACTGTTTTTT.

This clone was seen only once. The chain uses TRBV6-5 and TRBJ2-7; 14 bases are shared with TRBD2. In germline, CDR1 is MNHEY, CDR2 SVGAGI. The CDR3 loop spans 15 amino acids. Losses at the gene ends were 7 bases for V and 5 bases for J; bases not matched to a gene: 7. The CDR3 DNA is TGTGCCAGCACCAAAGGGACTAGCGGGAGTAACGAGCAGTACTTC. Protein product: CASTKGTSGSNEQYF.

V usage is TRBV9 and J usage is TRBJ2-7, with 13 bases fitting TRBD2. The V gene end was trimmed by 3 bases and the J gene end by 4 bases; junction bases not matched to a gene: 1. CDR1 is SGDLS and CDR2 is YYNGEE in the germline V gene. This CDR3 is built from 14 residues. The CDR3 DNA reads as TGTGCCAGCAGCGAGGGACTAGCGGGATACGAGCAGTACTTC. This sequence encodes CASSEGLAGYEQYF.

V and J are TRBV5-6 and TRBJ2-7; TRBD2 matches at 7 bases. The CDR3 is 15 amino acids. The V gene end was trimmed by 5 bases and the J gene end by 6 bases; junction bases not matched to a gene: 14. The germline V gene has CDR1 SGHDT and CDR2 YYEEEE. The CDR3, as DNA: TGTGCCAGCAGTTCCCGTCTGGCGGGAGTTAGCGAGCAGTACTTC. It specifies CASSSRLAGVSEQYF.

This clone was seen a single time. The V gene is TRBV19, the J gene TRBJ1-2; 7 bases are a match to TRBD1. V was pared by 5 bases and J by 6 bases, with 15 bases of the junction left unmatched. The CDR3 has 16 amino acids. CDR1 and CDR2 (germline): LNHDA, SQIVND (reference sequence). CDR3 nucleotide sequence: TGTGCCAGTAGTCCGAACCGACAGGGCGAACCTAATGGCTACACCTTC. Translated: CASSPNRQGEPNGYTF.

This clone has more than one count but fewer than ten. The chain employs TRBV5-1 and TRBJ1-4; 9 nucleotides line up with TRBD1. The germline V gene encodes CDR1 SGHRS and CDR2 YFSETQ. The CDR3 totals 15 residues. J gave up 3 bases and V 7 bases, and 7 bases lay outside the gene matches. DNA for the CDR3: TGCGCCAGCGGACCAACAGGGGGCTCTAATGAAAAACTGTTTTTT. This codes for CASGPTGGSNEKLFF.

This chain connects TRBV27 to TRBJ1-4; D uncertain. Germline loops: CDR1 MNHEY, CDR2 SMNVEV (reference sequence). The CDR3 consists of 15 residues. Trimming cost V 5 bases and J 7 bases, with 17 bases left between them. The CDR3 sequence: CASSTSSLRGEKLFF. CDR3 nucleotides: TGTGCCAGCAGTACCTCGAGTTTACGCGGTGAAAAACTGTTTTTT.

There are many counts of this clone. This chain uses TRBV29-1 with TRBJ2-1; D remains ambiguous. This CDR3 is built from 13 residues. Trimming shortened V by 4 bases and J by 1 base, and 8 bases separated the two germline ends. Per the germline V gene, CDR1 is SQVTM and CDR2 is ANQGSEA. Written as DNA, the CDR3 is TGCAGCGTTGTAGCCGGGTCCTACAATGAGCAGTTCTTC. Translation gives CSVVAGSYNEQFF.

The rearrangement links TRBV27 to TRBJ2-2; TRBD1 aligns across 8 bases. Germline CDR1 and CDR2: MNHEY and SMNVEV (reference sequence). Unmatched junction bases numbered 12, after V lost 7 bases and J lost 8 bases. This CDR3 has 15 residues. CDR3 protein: CASNSLQGAGGELFF. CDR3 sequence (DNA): TGTGCCAGCAATTCCCTGCAGGGGGCTGGGGGGGAGCTGTTTTTT.

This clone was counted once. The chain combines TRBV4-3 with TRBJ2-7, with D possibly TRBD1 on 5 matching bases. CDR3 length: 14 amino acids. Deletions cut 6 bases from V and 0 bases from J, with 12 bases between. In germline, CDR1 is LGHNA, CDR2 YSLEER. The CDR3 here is CASRPYRSSYEQYF. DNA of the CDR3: TGCGCCAGCAGGCCGTACAGGAGCTCCTACGAGCAGTACTTC.

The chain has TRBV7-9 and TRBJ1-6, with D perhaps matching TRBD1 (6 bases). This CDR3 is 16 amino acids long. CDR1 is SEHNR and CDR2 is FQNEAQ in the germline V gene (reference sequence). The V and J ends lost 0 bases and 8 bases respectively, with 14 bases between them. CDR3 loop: CASSLAGTGTHSPLHF. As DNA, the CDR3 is TGTGCCAGCAGCTTAGCAGGAACAGGGACACATTCACCCCTCCACTTT.

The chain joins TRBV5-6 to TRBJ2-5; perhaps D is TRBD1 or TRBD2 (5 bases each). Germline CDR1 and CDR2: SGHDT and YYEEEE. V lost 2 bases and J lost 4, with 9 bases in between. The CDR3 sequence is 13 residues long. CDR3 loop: CASSFVGAETQYF. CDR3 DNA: TGTGCCAGCAGCTTCGTCGGGGCAGAGACCCAGTACTTC.

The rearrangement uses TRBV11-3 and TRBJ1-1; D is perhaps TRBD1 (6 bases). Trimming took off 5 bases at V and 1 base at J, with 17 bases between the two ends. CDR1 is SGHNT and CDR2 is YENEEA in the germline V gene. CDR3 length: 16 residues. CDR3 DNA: TGTGCCAGCAGCCTAGGGGCGGGGGGCTGGAACACTGAAGCTTTCTTT. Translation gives CASSLGAGGWNTEAFF.

The CDR3 nucleotides are TGTGCCAGTAGTAGTGGCGGGGGATTGGAGACCCAGTACTTC. It yields the protein CASSSGGGLETQYF. This chain joins TRBV19 and TRBJ2-5, with TRBD2 identical over 7 bases. The germline gives CDR1 LNHDA, CDR2 SQIVND (reference sequence). V lost 4 bases, J lost 5 bases, and 7 bases stayed unmatched. CDR3 length equals 14 residues.

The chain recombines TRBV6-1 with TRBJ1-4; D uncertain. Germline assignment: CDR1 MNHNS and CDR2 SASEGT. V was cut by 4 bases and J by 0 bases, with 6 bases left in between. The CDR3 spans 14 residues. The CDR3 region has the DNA TGTGCCAGCAGTGCGTCGGCAACTAATGAAAAACTGTTTTTT. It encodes CASSASATNEKLFF.

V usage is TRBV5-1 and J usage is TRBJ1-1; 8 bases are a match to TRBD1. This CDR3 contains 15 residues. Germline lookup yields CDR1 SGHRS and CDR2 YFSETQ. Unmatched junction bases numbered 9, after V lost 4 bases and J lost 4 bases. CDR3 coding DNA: TGCGCCAGCAGCACGCGGACAGGGCTGGGCACTGAAGCTTTCTTT. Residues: CASSTRTGLGTEAFF.

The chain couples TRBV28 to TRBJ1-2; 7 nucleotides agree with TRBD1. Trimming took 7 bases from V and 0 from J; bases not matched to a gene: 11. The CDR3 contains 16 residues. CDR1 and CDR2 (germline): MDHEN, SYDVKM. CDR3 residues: CASTLGGQASNYGYTF. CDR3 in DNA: TGTGCCAGCACCCTTGGTGGACAGGCATCTAACTATGGCTACACCTTC.

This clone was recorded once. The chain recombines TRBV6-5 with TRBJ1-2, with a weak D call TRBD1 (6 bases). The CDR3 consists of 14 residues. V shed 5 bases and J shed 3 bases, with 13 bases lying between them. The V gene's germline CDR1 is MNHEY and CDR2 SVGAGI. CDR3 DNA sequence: TGTGCCAGCAGTGTCCCGGGACAACACTATGGCTACACCTTC. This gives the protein CASSVPGQHYGYTF.

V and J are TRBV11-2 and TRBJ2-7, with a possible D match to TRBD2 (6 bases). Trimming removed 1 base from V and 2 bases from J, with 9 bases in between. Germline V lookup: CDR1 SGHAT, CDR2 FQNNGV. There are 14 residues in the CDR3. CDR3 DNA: TGTGCCAGCAGCTTAGGCGGACTAACCTACGAGCAGTACTTC. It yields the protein CASSLGGLTYEQYF.

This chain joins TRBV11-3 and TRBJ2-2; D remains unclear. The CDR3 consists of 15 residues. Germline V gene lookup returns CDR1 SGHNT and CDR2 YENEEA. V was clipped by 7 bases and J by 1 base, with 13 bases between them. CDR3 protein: CASTLEQMNTGELFF. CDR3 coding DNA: TGTGCCAGCACCTTGGAACAAATGAACACCGGGGAGCTGTTTTTT.

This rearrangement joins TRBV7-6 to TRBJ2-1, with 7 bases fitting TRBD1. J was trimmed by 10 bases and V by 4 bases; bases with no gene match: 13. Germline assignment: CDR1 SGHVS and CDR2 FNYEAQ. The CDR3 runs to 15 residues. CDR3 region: CASSSREGGPSEQFF. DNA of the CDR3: TGTGCCAGCAGCTCCCGAGAAGGGGGCCCCTCCGAGCAGTTCTTC.

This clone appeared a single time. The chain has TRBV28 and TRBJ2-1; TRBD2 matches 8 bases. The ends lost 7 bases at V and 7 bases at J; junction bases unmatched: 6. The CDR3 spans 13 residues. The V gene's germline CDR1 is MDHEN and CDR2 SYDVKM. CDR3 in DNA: TGTGCCAGCACGACGGGAGGGATTAATGAGCAGTTCTTC. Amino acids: CASTTGGINEQFF.